This passage covers 2 T cell receptor beta chains from one sample sequenced in a study of T-cell reconstitution after alpha-beta-depleted transplantation in children. For TCRbeta, the library was prepared with unique molecular identifiers. TCRdb ran MiXCR on the PCR reads and lists one entry per CDR3 protein. There are some 200,000 distinct CDR3 sequences in the sample; roughly 9% occur only once, and around 6% lies in the top ten. Sample: PBMCs from the stem cell graft donor, taken from the stem cell graft. These receptors were obtained from a human donor who donated a stem cell graft to a child with acute lymphoblastic leukemia.

There are many counts of this clonotype. The chain combines TRBV7-9 with TRBJ2-1, with D perhaps given as TRBD1 or TRBD2 (6 bases each). The germline V gene has CDR1 SEHNR and CDR2 FQNEAQ (reference sequence). V was clipped by 2 bases and J by 6 bases, with 14 bases between them. The CDR3 runs 15 residues. Here the CDR3 DNA reads TGTGCCAGCAGCTTAATCCGGGGGCAAACCAATGAGCAGTTCTTC. Translation: CASSLIRGQTNEQFF.

The V gene is TRBV24-1, the J gene TRBJ2-1, with D possibly being TRBD1 or TRBD2 (5 bases each). Trimming pared 2 bases from V and 6 bases from J, leaving 10 bases between. The V gene's germline CDR1 is KGHDR and CDR2 SFDVKD. This CDR3 contains 14 residues. CDR3 sequence: CATSDSGLSNEQFF. CDR3 coding DNA: TGTGCCACCAGTGATTCGGGGCTGTCCAATGAGCAGTTCTTC.